Listed here is a single T cell receptor (beta chain). Its antigen is still unknown. This sample stems from a study of vaccination effects on CD4 cells after COVID-19. Trimming shortened V by 2 bases and J by 4 bases, and 11 bases separated the two germline ends. CDR1 is MNHEY and CDR2 is SVGAGI in the germline V gene. The CDR3 totals 14 residues. At the end of 9 to 11 days of culture, CD4+ T cells were isolated. Documented for the person is a PCR-confirmed SARS-CoV-2 infection occurring between March and December 2020. Each person got two doses of an mRNA SARS-CoV-2 vaccine, BNT162b2 or mRNA-1273. Sequencing used immunoSEQ multiplex PCR; TCRdb keeps in-frame clones, though not all of them. This table holds 30,000 to 40,000 clones, around 79% found once.

This chain joins TRBV6-5 and TRBJ1-1, with D maybe TRBD1 (5 bases). This sample comprised CD4+ T cells from PBMCs cultured without peptide, obtained after COVID-19 vaccination. This TCR derives from a human donor who had a prior SARS-CoV-2 infection. The CDR3: CASSYTGRGTEAFF. DNA for the CDR3: TGTGCCAGCAGTTACACCGGGAGGGGCACTGAAGCTTTCTTT.